The clone carrying this TCR beta chain was counted many times. This entry comes from a study of read filtering for tumor transcriptome and immune sequencing. The V and J ends lost 4 bases and 7 bases respectively, with 11 bases between them. Germline CDR1 is SGHTA and CDR2 is FQGNSA. The CDR3 sequence is 13 residues long. Molecular barcoded adaptors covering alpha/delta and beta/gamma chains were used on roughly 400 ng RNA. TCRdb reprocessed the reads with MiXCR, giving one entry per CDR3 protein. The sample shows roughly 90,000 distinct CDR3 sequences, around an eighth of them seen only once. Sequencing was performed on a population of CD138-negative cells sorted from bone marrow. This sequence originates from a donor aged 40 or older with multiple myeloma. V and J are TRBV7-2 and TRBJ2-1; D possibly corresponds to TRBD2 (6 bases). The CDR3 sequence: CASSSGLRNEQFF. As DNA, the CDR3 is TGTGCCAGCAGCTCCGGACTAAGGAATGAGCAGTTCTTC.